The 27 T cell receptor beta chains below come from one sample, sequenced in a study of CD8+ T cells in alopecia areata. Reverse transcription of extracted RNA yielded cDNA, which provided the sequencing template. Repertoires were generated with immunoSEQ multiplex PCR, while TCRdb's copy carries only in-frame clones and drops some. The sample has tens of thousands of clones; approximately 60% are singletons. It was for about five patients that CD4+ cells were sorted into CD25+CD127- cells. Sequences were obtained from CD4+ Tregs sorted from blood. The source is a human donor with alopecia areata.

This clone was counted between two and nine times. The chain uses TRBV14 and TRBJ2-1; possibly TRBD1 for D (6 bases). V lost 2 bases to trimming and J lost 5 bases, with 10 bases between them. The CDR3 loop spans 14 amino acids. CDR1 SGHDN and CDR2 FVKESK come from the germline V gene. CDR3 DNA: TGTGCCAGCAGCCAACGACAGGCCGACAATGAGCAGTTCTTC. This gives the protein CASSQRQADNEQFF.

The gene calls are TRBV7-8 and TRBJ1-5; TRBD1 aligns across 7 bases. The CDR3 length is 18 residues. CDR1 and CDR2 (germline): SGHVS, FQNEAQ. V lost 2 bases to trimming and J lost 0 bases; unmatched junction nucleotides: 10. The CDR3 sequence: CASSLLSRGRRSNQPQHF. As DNA, the CDR3 is TGTGCCAGCAGCTTACTTTCCAGGGGGAGACGTAGCAATCAGCCCCAGCATTTT.

The chain carries TRBV5-1 and TRBJ2-7; 7 bases map to TRBD1. V gave up 3 bases and J gave up 2 bases; unmatched junction bases: 2. Per germline, CDR1 SGHRS and CDR2 YFSETQ. CDR3 length: 13 amino acids. CDR3 in amino acids: CASSWGQTYEQYF. The CDR3 bases are TGCGCCAGCAGCTGGGGACAGACCTACGAGCAGTACTTC.

The J gene is TRBJ1-1, the V gene TRBV5-1; D may be TRBD1 (6 bases). Trimming left V 0 bases short and J 5 bases short, with 17 bases between. Germline CDR1 reads SGHRS; CDR2 reads YFSETQ. The CDR3 covers 16 residues. CDR3: CASSLAYPGARTEAFF. The CDR3 nucleotides read TGCGCCAGCAGCTTGGCCTATCCGGGGGCGAGGACTGAAGCTTTCTTT.

This clone appeared a few times. The chain joins TRBV28 to TRBJ1-1; D possibly corresponds to TRBD1 (5 bases). CDR1 and CDR2 from the germline V gene are MDHEN and SYDVKM. The V and J ends lost 11 bases and 0 bases respectively, with 19 bases between them. The CDR3 has 15 amino acids. Here the CDR3 reads CAGPQGPLMNTEAFF. CDR3 sequence (DNA): TGTGCCGGGCCTCAGGGTCCTCTTATGAACACTGAAGCTTTCTTT.

The V call is TRBV4-3, the J call TRBJ2-7, with D possibly matching TRBD2 (5 bases). Germline CDR1 LGHNA, CDR2 YSLEER. Trimming left V 3 bases short and J 4 bases short, with 16 bases between. The CDR3 spans 15 residues. CDR3 coding DNA: TGCGCCAGCAGCCAGCAGCATGGCGGGTTATACGAGCAGTACTTC. Translating gives CASSQQHGGLYEQYF.

This chain links TRBV2 with TRBJ2-2, with 7 bases that match TRBD1. The CDR3 is made up of 14 amino acids. Trimming cost V 6 bases and J 0 bases; bases outside gene matches: 1. Germline CDR1 SNHLY, CDR2 FYNNEI. The CDR3: CASRGQPNTGELFF. In nucleotides, the CDR3 is TGTGCCAGCAGGGGACAGCCGAACACCGGGGAGCTGTTTTTT.

The chain employs TRBV5-1 and TRBJ2-7; no definite D call. Per germline, CDR1 SGHRS and CDR2 YFSETQ. Trimming cost V 7 bases and J 11 bases, with 13 bases left between them. The CDR3 loop spans 10 amino acids. The CDR3: CASGRCGKYF. The DNA of the CDR3 is TGCGCCAGCGGCCGATGCGGAAAGTACTTC.

V usage is TRBV7-2 and J usage is TRBJ1-1; TRBD1 matches at 8 bases. The CDR3 runs to 12 residues. Germline V CDR1 and CDR2: SGHTA, FQGNSA. V was clipped by 5 bases and J by 9 bases; unmatched bases: 5. As DNA, the CDR3 is TGTGCCAGCAGCCCCGGACAGGGAAAAGCTTTCTTT. This translates into CASSPGQGKAFF.

The rearrangement links TRBV20-1 to TRBJ2-7, with D perhaps TRBD1 (5 bases). Germline-derived CDR1 and CDR2 are DFQATT and SNEGSKA (reference sequence). With 4 bases removed from V and 3 bases from J, the gap between germline ends came to 7 bases. The CDR3 totals 11 residues. The CDR3 DNA reads as TGCAGTGCTATTGACAGCTACGAGCAGTACTTC. It is translated as CSAIDSYEQYF.

CDR3 amino acids: CASSDGSRETQYF. The CDR3 DNA reads as TGCGCCAGCAGTGATGGGTCGAGGGAGACCCAGTACTTC. This chain links TRBV10-2 with TRBJ2-5; no firm D call. CDR3 length equals 13 residues. The V end lost 3 bases, the J end lost 5 bases, and 10 bases lay between the germline ends. In germline, CDR1 is WSHSY, CDR2 SAAADI.

V is TRBV5-1 and J is TRBJ1-6, with 7 bases that match TRBD1. V lost 5 bases and J lost 7; bases outside the gene matches: 6. The CDR3 is 14 residues long. CDR1 and CDR2 (germline): SGHRS, YFSETQ. CDR3 amino acids: CASRELTGNSPLHF. The CDR3 nucleotides read TGCGCCAGCAGGGAATTGACAGGGAATTCACCCCTCCACTTT.

In this sample, this clone turned up a few times. V gene TRBV5-6 combines with J gene TRBJ2-7, with TRBD2 matching 9 bases. The germline gives CDR1 SGHDT, CDR2 YYEEEE. The CDR3 contains 15 residues. Trimming at V came to 2 bases and at J to 1 base, leaving 4 bases not matched to a gene. CDR3 amino acids: CASSLPLAGSYEQYF. The CDR3 DNA follows: TGTGCCAGCAGCTTACCACTAGCGGGTTCCTACGAGCAGTACTTC.

This sequence joins TRBV28 and TRBJ1-2, with D possibly TRBD1 on 6 matching bases. The CDR3 totals 13 residues. The germline CDR1 and CDR2 sequences are MDHEN and SYDVKM. The V end lost 6 bases, the J end lost 4 bases, and 12 bases lay between the germline ends. For the CDR3, the DNA is TGTGCCAGCAGATTACAGGGCCGCTATGGCTACACCTTC. This encodes CASRLQGRYGYTF.

This clone counts as medium-sized. The V and J genes are TRBV7-8 and TRBJ2-3; 14 bases match TRBD2. This CDR3 region has 15 residues. V gave up 5 bases and J gave up 7 bases; unmatched junction bases: 5. Germline values: CDR1 SGHVS, CDR2 FQNEAQ. The CDR3 spells CASSRGLAGENTQYF. DNA of the CDR3: TGTGCCAGCAGCCGGGGACTAGCGGGGGAAAATACGCAGTATTTT.

This rearrangement joins TRBV2 to TRBJ2-3; D ambiguous. The germline V gene has CDR1 SNHLY and CDR2 FYNNEI. The CDR3 loop spans 14 amino acids. V dropped 7 bases and J dropped 1 base, with 12 bases sitting between them. The chain's CDR3 is CASKERRGTDTQYF. The CDR3 DNA follows: TGTGCCAGCAAGGAGCGCCGGGGCACAGATACGCAGTATTTT.

The rearrangement joins TRBV6-1 to TRBJ2-2; 7 bases are shared with TRBD1. This CDR3 comprises 16 residues. V shed 4 bases, J shed 4 bases, and the junction held 9 bases outside the gene matches. Germline CDR1 reads MNHNS; CDR2 reads SASEGT. The CDR3 region has the DNA TGTGCCAGCAGTGGAAACAGGGGATCTGGCACCGGGGAGCTGTTTTTT. It specifies CASSGNRGSGTGELFF.

This clone showed up just a few times. V is TRBV11-1 and J is TRBJ1-2; 8 bases map to TRBD1. The CDR3 spans 13 residues. Germline assignment: CDR1 SGHAT and CDR2 FQDESV (reference sequence). The V gene end was trimmed by 7 bases and the J gene end by 7 bases; junction bases not matched to a gene: 8. The CDR3 sequence is CASNPTGGGGYTF. DNA of the CDR3: TGTGCCAGCAACCCCACAGGGGGTGGTGGCTACACCTTC.

By frequency in the sample, this clone is medium-sized. The chain joins TRBV5-4 to TRBJ2-3, with D uncertain. Trimming stripped 4 bases from V and 5 bases from J, with 11 bases between. Germline values: CDR1 SGHNT, CDR2 YYREEE (reference sequence). This CDR3 region has 13 residues. The CDR3 protein is CASSVGRGDTQYF. The CDR3 bases are TGTGCCAGCAGCGTGGGAAGAGGAGATACGCAGTATTTT.

This clone was detected only once. V and J are TRBV28 and TRBJ2-7; 7 positions match TRBD2. This CDR3 contains 13 residues. Per the germline V gene, CDR1 is MDHEN and CDR2 is SYDVKM. J gave up 3 bases and V 8 bases, and 7 bases lay outside the gene matches. The CDR3 sequence is CASRPGGVYEQYF. For the CDR3, the DNA is TGTGCCAGCCGGCCGGGAGGCGTCTACGAGCAGTACTTC.

V usage is TRBV7-9 and J usage is TRBJ2-3; D is perhaps TRBD2 (5 bases). Germline-derived CDR1 and CDR2 are SEHNR and FQNEAQ (reference sequence). There are 13 residues in the CDR3. Deletions cut 1 base from V and 11 bases from J, with 13 bases between. The chain's CDR3 is CASSLGEGKGQYF. The CDR3 DNA reads as TGTGCCAGCAGCTTAGGAGAGGGCAAGGGGCAGTATTTT.

The genes are TRBV2 and TRBJ1-2; TRBD1 matches 9 bases. V lost 0 bases and J lost 2; bases outside the gene matches: 10. Germline CDR1 reads SNHLY; CDR2 reads FYNNEI. CDR3 size: 18 residues. The CDR3 region has the DNA TGTGCCAGCAGTGAAGCCTGGGGACAGGGCTTTCTGAACTATGGCTACACCTTC. This translates into CASSEAWGQGFLNYGYTF.

The V and J genes are TRBV30 and TRBJ2-7, with D possibly being TRBD1 (6 bases). The CDR3 length is 14 residues. With 0 bases removed from V and 3 bases from J, the gap between germline ends came to 12 bases. Germline V gene data show CDR1 as GTSNPN and CDR2 as SVGIG (reference sequence). This chain's CDR3 is CAWSVGGLLYEQYF. CDR3 nucleotides: TGTGCCTGGAGTGTTGGGGGCCTACTCTACGAGCAGTACTTC.

The CDR3 loop is CASSQFGTAGEKLFF. CDR3 nucleotides: TGTGCCAGCAGCCAATTCGGGACAGCGGGTGAAAAACTGTTTTTT. J is TRBJ1-4 and V is TRBV16; 7 bases map to TRBD1. The CDR3 covers 15 residues. CDR1 KGHSY and CDR2 FQNENV come from the germline V gene. The J segment lost 7 bases and the V segment lost 1 base, leaving 6 bases of the junction unmatched.

This chain links TRBV28 with TRBJ1-5; D is unclear. In germline, CDR1 is MDHEN, CDR2 SYDVKM. This CDR3 spans 13 amino acids. V was pared by 3 bases and J by 3 bases, with 6 bases between. The CDR3 sequence is CASSFGFNQPQHF. The CDR3 DNA reads as TGTGCCAGCAGTTTCGGCTTCAATCAGCCCCAGCATTTT.

The J gene is TRBJ1-2, the V gene TRBV28, with TRBD1 matching 8 bases. V dropped 7 bases and J dropped 1; count of bases not matched to a gene: 8. Germline V CDR1 and CDR2: MDHEN, SYDVKM. This CDR3 comprises 15 residues. The CDR3 nucleotides are TGTGCCAGCACGACAGGGGTAGAGGGTAACTATGGCTACACCTTC. This translates into CASTTGVEGNYGYTF.

The chain links TRBV28 to TRBJ1-2, with a possible D match to TRBD1 (5 bases). V was pared by 5 bases and J by 4 bases, with 11 bases between. Germline V gives CDR1 MDHEN, CDR2 SYDVKM. This CDR3 contains 13 residues. The CDR3 region is CASSRRTFYGYTF. The DNA of the CDR3 is TGTGCCAGCAGTCGGAGGACATTCTATGGCTACACCTTC.